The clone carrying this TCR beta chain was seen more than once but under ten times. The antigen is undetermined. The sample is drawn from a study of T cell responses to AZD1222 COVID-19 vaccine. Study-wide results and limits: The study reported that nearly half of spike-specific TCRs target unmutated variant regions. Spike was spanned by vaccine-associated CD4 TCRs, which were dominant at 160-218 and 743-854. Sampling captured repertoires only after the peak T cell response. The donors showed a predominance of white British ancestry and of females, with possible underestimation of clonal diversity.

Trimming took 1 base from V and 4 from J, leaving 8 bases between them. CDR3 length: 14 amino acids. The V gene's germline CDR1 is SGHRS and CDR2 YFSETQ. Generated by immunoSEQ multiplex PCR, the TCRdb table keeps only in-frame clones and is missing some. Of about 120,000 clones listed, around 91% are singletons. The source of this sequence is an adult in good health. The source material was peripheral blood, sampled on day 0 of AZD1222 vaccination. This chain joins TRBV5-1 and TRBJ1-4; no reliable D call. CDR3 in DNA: TGCGCCAGCAGCTTGATCGGGAGTAATGAAAAACTGTTTTTT. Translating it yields CASSLIGSNEKLFF.